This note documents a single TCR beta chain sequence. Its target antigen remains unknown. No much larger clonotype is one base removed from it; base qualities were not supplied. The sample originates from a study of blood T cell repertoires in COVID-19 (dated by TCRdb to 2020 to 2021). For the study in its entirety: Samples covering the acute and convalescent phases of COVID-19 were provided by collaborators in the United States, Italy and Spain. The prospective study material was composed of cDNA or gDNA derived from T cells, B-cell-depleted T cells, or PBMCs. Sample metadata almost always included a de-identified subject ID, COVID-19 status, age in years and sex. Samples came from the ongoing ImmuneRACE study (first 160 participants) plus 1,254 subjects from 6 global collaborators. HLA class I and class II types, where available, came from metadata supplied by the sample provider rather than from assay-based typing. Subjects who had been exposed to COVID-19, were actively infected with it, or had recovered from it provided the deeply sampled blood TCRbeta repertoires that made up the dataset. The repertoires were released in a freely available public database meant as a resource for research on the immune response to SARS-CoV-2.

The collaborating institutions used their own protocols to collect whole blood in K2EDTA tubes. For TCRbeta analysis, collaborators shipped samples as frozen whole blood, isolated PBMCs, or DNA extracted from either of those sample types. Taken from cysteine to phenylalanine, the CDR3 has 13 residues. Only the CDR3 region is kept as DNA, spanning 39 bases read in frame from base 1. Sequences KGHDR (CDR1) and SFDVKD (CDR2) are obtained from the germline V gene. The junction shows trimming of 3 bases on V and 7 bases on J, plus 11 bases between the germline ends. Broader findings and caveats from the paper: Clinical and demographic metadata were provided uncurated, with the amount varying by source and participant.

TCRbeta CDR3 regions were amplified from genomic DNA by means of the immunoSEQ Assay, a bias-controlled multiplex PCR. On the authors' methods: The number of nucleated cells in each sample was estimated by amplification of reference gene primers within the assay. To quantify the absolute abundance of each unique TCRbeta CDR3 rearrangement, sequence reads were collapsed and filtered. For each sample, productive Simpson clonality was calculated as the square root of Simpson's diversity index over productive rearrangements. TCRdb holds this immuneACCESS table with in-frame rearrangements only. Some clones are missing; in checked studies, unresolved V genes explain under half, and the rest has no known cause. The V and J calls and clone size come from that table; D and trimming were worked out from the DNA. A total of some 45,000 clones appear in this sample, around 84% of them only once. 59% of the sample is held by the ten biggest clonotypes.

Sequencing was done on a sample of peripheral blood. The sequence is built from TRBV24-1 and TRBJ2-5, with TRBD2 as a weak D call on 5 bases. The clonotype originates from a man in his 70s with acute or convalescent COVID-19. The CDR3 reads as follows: CATSDPGSRTQYF. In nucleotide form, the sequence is TGTGCCACCAGTGATCCGGGGAGTAGGACCCAGTACTTC.